This T cell receptor beta chain derives from a study of cytomegalovirus exposure and HLA in healthy donors. Details on this clone: Its cognate antigen is unknown.

Overall study results and limits: In a later analysis, an Asian-associated ancestry cluster reportedly showed fewer N-insertions than the roughly 730-donor mean.

Germline V lookup: CDR1 SQVTM, CDR2 ANQGSEA. CDR3 length equals 12 residues. The germline V and J ends were trimmed by 4 bases and 3 bases, with 9 bases remaining between them. Researchers ran the PCR with 60 Vbeta and 13 Jbeta primers. This table comes from immunoSEQ multiplex PCR, and its TCRdb copy is limited to in-frame clones, with some not included. The sample lists roughly 100,000 clones; roughly 82% were seen once. Input material: PBMCs. The chain couples TRBV29-1 to TRBJ1-1; no clear D. The receptor's source is a man between 50 and 59 years old in good health and CMV-seronegative. The CDR3 nucleotides read TGCAGCGTTGGGAGGGAGGACACTGAAGCTTTCTTT. The encoded protein is CSVGREDTEAFF.